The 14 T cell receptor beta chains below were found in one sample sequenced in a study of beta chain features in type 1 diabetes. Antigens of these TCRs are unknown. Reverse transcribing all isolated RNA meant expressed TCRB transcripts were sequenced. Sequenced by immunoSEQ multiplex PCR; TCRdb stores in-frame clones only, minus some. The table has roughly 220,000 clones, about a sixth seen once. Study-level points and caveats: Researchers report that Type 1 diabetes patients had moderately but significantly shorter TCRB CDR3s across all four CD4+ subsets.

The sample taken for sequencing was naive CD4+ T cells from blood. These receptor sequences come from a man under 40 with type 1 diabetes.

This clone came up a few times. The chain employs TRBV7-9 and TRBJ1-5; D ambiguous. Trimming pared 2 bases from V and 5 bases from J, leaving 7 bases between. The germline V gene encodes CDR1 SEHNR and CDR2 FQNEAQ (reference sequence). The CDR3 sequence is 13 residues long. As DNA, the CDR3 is TGTGCCAGCAGCTTATACCCGGATCAGCCCCAGCATTTT. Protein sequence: CASSLYPDQPQHF. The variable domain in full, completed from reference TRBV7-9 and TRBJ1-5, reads DTGVSQNPRHKITKRGQNVTFRCDPISEHNRLYWYRQTLGQGPEFLTYFQNEAQLEKSRLLSDRFSAERPKGSFSTLEIQRTEQGDSAMYLCASSLYPDQPQHFGDGTRLSIL.

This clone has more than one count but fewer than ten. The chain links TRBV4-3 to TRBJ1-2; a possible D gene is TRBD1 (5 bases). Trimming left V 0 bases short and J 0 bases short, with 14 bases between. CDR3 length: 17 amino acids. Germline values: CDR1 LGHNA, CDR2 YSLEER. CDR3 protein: CASSQDRSQGSNYGYTF. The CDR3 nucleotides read TGCGCCAGCAGCCAAGATCGGTCCCAGGGATCTAACTATGGCTACACCTTC.

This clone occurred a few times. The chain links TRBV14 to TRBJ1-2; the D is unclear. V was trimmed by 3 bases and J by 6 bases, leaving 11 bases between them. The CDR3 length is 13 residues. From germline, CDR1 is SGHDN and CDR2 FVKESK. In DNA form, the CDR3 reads TGTGCCAGCAGCCAGGTCGGGGTGAATGGCTACACCTTC. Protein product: CASSQVGVNGYTF.

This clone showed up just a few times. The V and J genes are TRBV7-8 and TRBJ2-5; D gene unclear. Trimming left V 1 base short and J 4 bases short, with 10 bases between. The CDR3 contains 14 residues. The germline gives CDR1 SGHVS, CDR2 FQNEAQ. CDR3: CASSLGRAGETQYF. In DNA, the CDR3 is TGTGCCAGCAGCTTAGGTCGGGCAGGAGAGACCCAGTACTTC.

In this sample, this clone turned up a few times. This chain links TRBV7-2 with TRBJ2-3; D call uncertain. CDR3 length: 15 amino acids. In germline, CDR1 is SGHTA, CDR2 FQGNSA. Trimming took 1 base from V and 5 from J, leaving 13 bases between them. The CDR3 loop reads CASSLGGPARDTQYF. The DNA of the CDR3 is TGTGCCAGCAGCTTAGGCGGCCCAGCGAGAGATACGCAGTATTTT.

This CDR3 reads CASSDIWTQYF. DNA for the CDR3: TGTGCCAGCAGTGACATCTGGACCCAGTACTTC. The rearrangement uses TRBV6-1 and TRBJ2-5; D ambiguous. CDR3 length: 11 residues. V lost 3 bases to trimming and J lost 7 bases, with 6 bases between them. Looked up from germline, CDR1 is MNHNS and CDR2 is SASEGT.

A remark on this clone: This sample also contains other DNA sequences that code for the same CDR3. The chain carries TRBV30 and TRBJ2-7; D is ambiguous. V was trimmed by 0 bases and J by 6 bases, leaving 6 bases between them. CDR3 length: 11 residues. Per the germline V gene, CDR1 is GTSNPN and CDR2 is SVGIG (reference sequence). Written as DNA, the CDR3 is TGTGCCTGGAGTGTTAGGTTCGAGCAGTACTTC. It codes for CAWSVRFEQYF.

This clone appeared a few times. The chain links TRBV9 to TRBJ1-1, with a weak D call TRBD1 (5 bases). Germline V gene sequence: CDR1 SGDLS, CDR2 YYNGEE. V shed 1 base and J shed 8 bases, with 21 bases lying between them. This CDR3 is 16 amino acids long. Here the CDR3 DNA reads TGTGCCAGCAGCGTACGTCCCGGAGGGGTCCCTGACGAAGCTTTCTTT. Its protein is CASSVRPGGVPDEAFF.

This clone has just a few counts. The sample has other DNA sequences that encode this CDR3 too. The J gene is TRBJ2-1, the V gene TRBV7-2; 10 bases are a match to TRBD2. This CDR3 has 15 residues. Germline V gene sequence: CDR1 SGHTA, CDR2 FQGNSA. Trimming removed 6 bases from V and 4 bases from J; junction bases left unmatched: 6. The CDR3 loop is CASSLTSGPYNEQFF. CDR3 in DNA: TGTGCCAGCAGTTTGACTAGCGGGCCATACAATGAGCAGTTCTTC.

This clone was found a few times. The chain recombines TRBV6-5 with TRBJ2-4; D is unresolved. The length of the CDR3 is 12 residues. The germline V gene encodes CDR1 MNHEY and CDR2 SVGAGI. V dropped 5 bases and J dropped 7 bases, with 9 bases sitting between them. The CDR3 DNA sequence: TGTGCCAGCAGTATCAGCGTCAACATTCAGTACTTC. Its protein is CASSISVNIQYF.

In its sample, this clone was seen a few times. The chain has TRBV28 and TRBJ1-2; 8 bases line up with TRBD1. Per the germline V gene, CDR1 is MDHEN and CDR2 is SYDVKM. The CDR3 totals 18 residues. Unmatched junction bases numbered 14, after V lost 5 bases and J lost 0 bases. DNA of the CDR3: TGTGCCAGCAGTCCGACGACAGGGGTTTGGGTTCCTAACTATGGCTACACCTTC. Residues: CASSPTTGVWVPNYGYTF.

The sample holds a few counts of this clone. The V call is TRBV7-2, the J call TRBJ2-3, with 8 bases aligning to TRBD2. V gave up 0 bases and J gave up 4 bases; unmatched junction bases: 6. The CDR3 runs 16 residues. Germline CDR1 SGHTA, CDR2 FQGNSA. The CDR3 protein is CASSLASGSGADTQYF. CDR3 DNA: TGTGCCAGCAGCTTAGCGAGCGGGAGCGGAGCAGATACGCAGTATTTT.

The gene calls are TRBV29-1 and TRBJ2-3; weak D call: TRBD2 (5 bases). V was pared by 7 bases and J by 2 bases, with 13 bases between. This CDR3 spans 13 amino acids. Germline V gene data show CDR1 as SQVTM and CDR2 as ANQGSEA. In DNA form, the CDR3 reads TGCAGCGCCCGAGGGCAGATCACAGATACGCAGTATTTT. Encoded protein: CSARGQITDTQYF.

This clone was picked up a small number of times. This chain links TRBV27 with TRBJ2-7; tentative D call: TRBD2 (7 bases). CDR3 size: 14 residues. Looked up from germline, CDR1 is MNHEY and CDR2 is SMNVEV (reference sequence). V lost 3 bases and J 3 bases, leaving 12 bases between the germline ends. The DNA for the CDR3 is TGTGCCAGCAGTTTGGGGGGGCGCGGCTACGAGCAGTACTTC. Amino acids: CASSLGGRGYEQYF.